Listed here are 29 T cell receptor beta chains from one sample, sequenced in a study of cytomegalovirus exposure and HLA in healthy donors. Amplification used 60 Vbeta primers and 13 Jbeta primers. TCRdb's table, derived via immunoSEQ multiplex PCR, lists solely in-frame clones and lacks some. The data hold around 150,000 clones, with over 60% observed a single time. Material: PBMCs. The receptors were sampled from a man aged 40-50 years in good health and CMV-seronegative.

This clone was counted once. The chain is built from TRBV7-9 and TRBJ1-5; D ambiguous. Trimming cost V 2 bases and J 6 bases, with 14 bases left between them. The CDR3 spans 15 residues. From germline, CDR1 is SEHNR and CDR2 FQNEAQ (reference sequence). The CDR3 nucleotides read TGTGCCAGCAGCTTAACGGGCGGGGAGGGTCAGCCCCAGCATTTT. This encodes CASSLTGGEGQPQHF.

V gene TRBV7-9 combines with J gene TRBJ2-7; 10 bases are a match to TRBD1. The germline V gene has CDR1 SEHNR and CDR2 FQNEAQ (reference sequence). The ends lost 5 bases at V and 3 bases at J; junction bases unmatched: 7. The length of the CDR3 is 15 residues. CDR3 in DNA: TGTGCCAGCAGCACCGCCGGGACAGGGGACTACGAGCAGTACTTC. Translation gives CASSTAGTGDYEQYF.

The genes are TRBV7-9 and TRBJ1-2; 11 bases match TRBD1. Germline CDR1 SEHNR, CDR2 FQNEAQ (reference sequence). J gave up 5 bases and V 4 bases, and 15 bases lay outside the gene matches. The CDR3 contains 18 residues. This CDR3 is CASSSSDRGRPGGYGYTF. The CDR3 DNA reads TGTGCCAGCAGCTCTTCGGACAGGGGGCGTCCAGGGGGGTATGGCTACACCTTC.

V is TRBV4-2 and J is TRBJ2-7; 12 nucleotides agree with TRBD2. The length of the CDR3 is 16 residues. With 0 bases clipped from V and 5 bases from J, the junction kept 5 bases outside the gene matches. In germline, CDR1 is LGHNA, CDR2 YNFKEQ. The CDR3 nucleotides read TGTGCCAGCAGCCAAGACTCGACTAGCGGGAGCAACGAGCAGTACTTC. Protein product: CASSQDSTSGSNEQYF.

The chain couples TRBV28 to TRBJ2-7, with D perhaps matching TRBD2 (6 bases). Looked up from germline, CDR1 is MDHEN and CDR2 is SYDVKM. The CDR3 sequence is 16 residues long. Between the trimmed V and J ends, which lost 4 bases and 2 bases, there was a span of 18 bases. The CDR3 is CASSSPHGGVTYEQYF. CDR3 nucleotides: TGTGCCAGCAGTTCCCCCCACGGGGGAGTCACCTACGAGCAGTACTTC.

The chain couples TRBV29-1 to TRBJ1-2; D gene unclear. V was shortened by 3 bases and J by 6 bases, with 5 bases between the two germline ends. Germline CDR1 and CDR2: SQVTM and ANQGSEA. This CDR3 is built from 10 residues. CDR3 DNA: TGCAGCGTTGAGGGAGATGGCTACACCTTC. Its protein product is CSVEGDGYTF.

This clone showed up just a few times. This chain joins TRBV7-9 and TRBJ2-7, with 7 bases aligning to TRBD1. Germline trimming cut 1 base from V and 0 bases from J; bases unmatched to any gene: 12. This CDR3 is 18 amino acids long. Germline-derived CDR1 and CDR2 are SEHNR and FQNEAQ (reference sequence). The CDR3 DNA reads as TGTGCCAGCAGCTTAGTTTCGTGGGACAGCCAGTACTCCTACGAGCAGTACTTC. Translated: CASSLVSWDSQYSYEQYF.

This clone was seen only once. The CDR3 region is CSVVHRQTYEQYF. CDR3 in DNA: TGCAGCGTTGTGCACAGGCAAACCTACGAGCAGTACTTC. V and J are TRBV29-1 and TRBJ2-7, with D maybe TRBD1 (5 bases). V was pared by 4 bases and J by 2 bases, with 12 bases between. Germline values: CDR1 SQVTM, CDR2 ANQGSEA. The CDR3 has 13 amino acids.

The chain links TRBV10-3 to TRBJ2-5; the match to TRBD2 covers 11 bases. From germline, CDR1 is ENHRY and CDR2 SYGVKD. The CDR3 contains 15 residues. J was trimmed by 2 bases and V by 10 bases; bases with no gene match: 9. CDR3 loop: CATSPGLADQETQYF. The CDR3 bases are TGTGCCACTTCTCCGGGACTAGCGGATCAAGAGACCCAGTACTTC.

The chain has TRBV7-2 and TRBJ2-7, with 7 bases aligning to TRBD2. CDR3 length: 15 residues. CDR1 is SGHTA, CDR2 FQGNSA, per germline. V lost 3 bases to trimming and J lost 3 bases; unmatched junction nucleotides: 8. CDR3 nucleotide sequence: TGTGCCAGCAGCTTGGAAGCGGGAAGACGCTACGAGCAGTACTTC. Translating gives CASSLEAGRRYEQYF.

J is TRBJ2-1 and V is TRBV27; tentative D call: TRBD2 (5 bases). The V and J ends lost 2 bases and 3 bases respectively, with 8 bases between them. The CDR3 extends over 14 amino acids. CDR1 and CDR2 (germline): MNHEY, SMNVEV (reference sequence). The CDR3 region has the DNA TGTGCCAGCAGTTTAGAGGGCAACTACAATGAGCAGTTCTTC. Amino acids: CASSLEGNYNEQFF.

The J gene is TRBJ2-5, the V gene TRBV27; 7 bases align to TRBD2. This CDR3 region has 17 residues. Germline values: CDR1 MNHEY, CDR2 SMNVEV (reference sequence). Unmatched junction bases numbered 18, after V lost 6 bases and J lost 5 bases. DNA of the CDR3: TGTGCCAGCAGCTCCTCTCTTTATACCGCAGCGGGGGAGACCCAGTACTTC. Its protein product is CASSSSLYTAAGETQYF.

The CDR3 is CASGTRTGGLFEQYF. As DNA, the CDR3 is TGTGCCAGCGGCACCCGGACAGGGGGGTTATTCGAGCAGTACTTC. V is TRBV6-5 and J is TRBJ2-7; TRBD1 matches 10 bases. In germline, CDR1 is MNHEY, CDR2 SVGAGI. This CDR3 spans 15 amino acids. The V and J ends lost 8 bases and 6 bases, in that order; junction bases with no gene match: 13.

V and J are TRBV27 and TRBJ2-3; TRBD2 aligns across 7 bases. V lost 4 bases, J lost 4 bases, and 2 bases stayed unmatched. The CDR3 spans 13 residues. Germline CDR1 is MNHEY and CDR2 is SMNVEV (reference sequence). Written as DNA, the CDR3 is TGTGCCAGCAGTTCGGGACTATCAGATACGCAGTATTTT. Its translation: CASSSGLSDTQYF.

This chain links TRBV5-1 with TRBJ1-1; D is possibly TRBD1 (6 bases). V shed 4 bases and J shed 0 bases, with 22 bases lying between them. The V gene's germline CDR1 is SGHRS and CDR2 YFSETQ. The CDR3 sequence is 18 residues long. The DNA for the CDR3 is TGCGCCAGCAGCCCGGACAGCTCTTATCCTATTTTGAACACTGAAGCTTTCTTT. Translating gives CASSPDSSYPILNTEAFF.

The rearrangement links TRBV15 to TRBJ2-7; D gene ambiguous. V lost 1 base and J 0 bases, leaving 10 bases between the germline ends. CDR1 and CDR2 from the germline V gene are LNHNV and YYDKDF (reference sequence). The length of the CDR3 is 15 residues. CDR3 sequence reads: CATSRAGLSSYEQYF. CDR3 sequence (DNA): TGTGCCACCAGCAGAGCCGGGTTAAGCTCCTACGAGCAGTACTTC.

The gene calls are TRBV29-1 and TRBJ2-7; D unresolved. The CDR3 is made up of 14 amino acids. CDR1 and CDR2 from the germline V gene are SQVTM and ANQGSEA. Trimming stripped 6 bases from V and 2 bases from J, with 17 bases between. The CDR3 DNA reads TGCAGCGTCGGCCCGGCAGGCCTTCCCTACGAGCAGTACTTC. Protein product: CSVGPAGLPYEQYF.

V gene TRBV7-2 combines with J gene TRBJ2-4, with TRBD1 as a possible D gene (6 bases). There are 13 residues in the CDR3. Trimming shortened V by 5 bases and J by 8 bases, and 13 bases separated the two germline ends. Germline CDR1 and CDR2: SGHTA and FQGNSA. The CDR3 is CASSRRNRDIQYF. The CDR3 coding sequence is TGTGCCAGCAGCCGCCGGAACAGGGACATTCAGTACTTC.

The chain has TRBV11-3 and TRBJ2-2; maybe TRBD2 (6 bases). CDR1 SGHNT and CDR2 YENEEA come from the germline V gene. The V end was cut by 1 base, the J end by 0 bases, with 9 bases between. This CDR3 spans 16 amino acids. The CDR3 protein is CASSLGAGTNTGELFF. The CDR3 bases are TGTGCCAGCAGCTTAGGTGCGGGAACGAACACCGGGGAGCTGTTTTTT.

This clone showed up just a few times. The genes are TRBV2 and TRBJ2-3, with 9 bases identical to TRBD1. V lost 6 bases, J lost 0 bases, and 4 bases stayed unmatched. The CDR3 consists of 15 residues. Looked up from germline, CDR1 is SNHLY and CDR2 is FYNNEI. CDR3 protein: CASRGDRASTDTQYF. CDR3 nucleotide sequence: TGTGCCAGCAGGGGGGACAGGGCTAGCACAGATACGCAGTATTTT.

DNA of the CDR3: TGCGCCAGCAGCCTAGCGGGAGTTCACGAGCAGTACTTC. Translating gives CASSLAGVHEQYF. This chain links TRBV5-1 with TRBJ2-7; 10 bases agree with TRBD2. The trim removed 4 bases at V and 5 bases at J, leaving 3 bases unmatched. CDR1 and CDR2 from the germline V gene are SGHRS and YFSETQ. This CDR3 is 13 amino acids long.

The chain has TRBV4-2 and TRBJ2-7; 9 nucleotides agree with TRBD1. Germline V gene data show CDR1 as LGHNA and CDR2 as YNFKEQ. After removal of 1 base from V and 12 bases from J, the junction contained 10 bases not matched to a gene. The CDR3 covers 14 residues. The CDR3 region is CASSQVQGDRDPYF. The CDR3 bases are TGTGCCAGCAGCCAAGTCCAGGGGGACAGGGATCCGTACTTC.

The chain links TRBV2 to TRBJ2-2; maybe TRBD1 (8 bases). Germline CDR1 SNHLY, CDR2 FYNNEI. The CDR3 spans 16 residues. The germline V and J ends were trimmed by 9 bases and 2 bases, with 19 bases remaining between them. The CDR3 nucleotides are TGTGCCAGTAAATTACAGGGGGGGATTAACACCGGGGAGCTGTTTTTT. It codes for CASKLQGGINTGELFF.

V usage is TRBV30 and J usage is TRBJ1-5; D is possibly TRBD1 (6 bases). Germline V gives CDR1 GTSNPN, CDR2 SVGIG (reference sequence). This CDR3 comprises 12 residues. CDR3 in DNA: TGTTACAGGGCGCCGCAGGTTCAGCCCCAGCATTTT. It codes for CYRAPQVQPQHF.

This clone was detected a few times. This chain links TRBV27 with TRBJ2-2; 9 nucleotides line up with TRBD2. Trimming removed 9 bases from V and 2 bases from J; junction bases left unmatched: 7. Per the germline V gene, CDR1 is MNHEY and CDR2 is SMNVEV (reference sequence). This CDR3 spans 15 amino acids. CDR3 residues: CARTLRGGNTGELFF. CDR3 nucleotide sequence: TGTGCCAGAACCCTGCGGGGGGGAAACACCGGGGAGCTGTTTTTT.

V and J are TRBV7-9 and TRBJ2-2; D is possibly TRBD2 (5 bases). With 3 bases removed from V and 6 bases from J, the gap between germline ends came to 11 bases. CDR1 and CDR2 from the germline V gene are SEHNR and FQNEAQ (reference sequence). The CDR3 sequence is 14 residues long. In nucleotides, the CDR3 is TGTGCCAGCAGCTTTGGCCACGGGGCCGGGGAGCTGTTTTTT. Amino acid sequence: CASSFGHGAGELFF.

The chain uses TRBV13 and TRBJ1-1; D possibly corresponds to TRBD1 (5 bases). Germline CDR1 and CDR2: PRHDT and FYEKMQ (reference sequence). V shed 5 bases and J shed 0 bases, with 19 bases lying between them. The length of the CDR3 is 17 residues. CDR3 loop: CASSNAGFAMVNTEAFF. The CDR3 DNA is TGTGCCAGCAGCAACGCAGGGTTTGCGATGGTGAACACTGAAGCTTTCTTT.

This clone was seen a single time. The rearrangement uses TRBV7-9 and TRBJ2-5, with 10 bases that match TRBD1. Unmatched junction bases numbered 11, after V lost 5 bases and J lost 5 bases. This CDR3 region has 16 residues. Germline-derived CDR1 and CDR2 are SEHNR and FQNEAQ (reference sequence). Here the CDR3 reads CASSPHPDRGRETQYF. The CDR3 DNA reads TGTGCCAGCAGCCCTCACCCAGACAGGGGGCGGGAGACCCAGTACTTC.

This chain connects TRBV9 to TRBJ1-1; 8 positions agree with TRBD1. CDR3 length: 15 amino acids. Losses at the gene ends were 6 bases for V and 4 bases for J; bases not matched to a gene: 11. The germline gives CDR1 SGDLS, CDR2 YYNGEE. CDR3 protein: CASIQPRGPGTEAFF. The CDR3 DNA is TGTGCCAGCATCCAACCCAGGGGGCCGGGCACTGAAGCTTTCTTT.